A selection of T cell receptor beta chains follows, all from one sample in a study of OX40 agonist ivuxolimab in advanced cancers. The table came from immunoSEQ multiplex PCR; TCRdb's copy has only in-frame clones and leaves some out. The table shows some 60,000 clones, with approximately 83% occurring only once. This specimen was CD4+ or CD8+ T cells sorted from blood, taken in a trial of the OX40 agonist ivuxolimab. These receptors were taken from an adult with an advanced solid tumor such as melanoma, head and neck, liver or kidney cancer. Each CDR3 is given with its conserved first and last residue. The D gene is left open where the match is weak. Clone size is stated in some rows and not others, as once, few, many or a class when expanded.

D: TRBD2; V: TRBV11-3; length: 17; J: TRBJ2-1; size: .; DNA: TGTGCCAGCAGCTTAGGTCTAGCGGGGGGGTTCTACAATGAGCAGTTCTTC; CDR3: CASSLGLAGGFYNEQFF
D: .; V: TRBV28; length: 14; J: TRBJ2-5; size: .; DNA: TGTGCCAGCAGTTTAGGGGGGAGTCCAGAGACCCAGTACTTC; CDR3: CASSLGGSPETQYF
D: TRBD2; V: TRBV28; length: 17; J: TRBJ2-2; size: .; DNA: TGTGCCAGCAGTTTAAGGGGAGCGGGAGATCAGACCGGGGAGCTGTTTTTT; CDR3: CASSLRGAGDQTGELFF
D: TRBD1; V: TRBV9; length: 16; J: TRBJ2-1; size: once; DNA: TGTGCCAGCAGCAACAACAGGGGTAGCTCCTACAATGAGCAGTTCTTC; CDR3: CASSNNRGSSYNEQFF
D: .; V: TRBV5-8; length: 16; J: TRBJ2-3; size: .; DNA: TGTGCCAGCAGCTTGGGCCACATAATAAACACAGATACGCAGTATTTT; CDR3: CASSLGHIINTDTQYF
D: .; V: TRBV7-8; length: 14; J: TRBJ1-4; size: .; DNA: TGTGCCAGCAGCTCCTCGGGCGGTTACGAAAAACTGTTTTTT; CDR3: CASSSSGGYEKLFF
D: .; V: TRBV4-1; length: 15; J: TRBJ2-5; size: .; DNA: TGCGCCAGCAGCCCCCTAAGCAGTCTACAAGAGACCCAGTACTTC; CDR3: CASSPLSSLQETQYF
D: .; V: TRBV7-9; length: 15; J: TRBJ2-7; size: .; DNA: TGTGCCAGCAGCTTAGTTGGCGGTGTTTCCTACGAGCAGTACTTC; CDR3: CASSLVGGVSYEQYF
D: .; V: TRBV5-4; length: 16; J: TRBJ2-1; size: .; DNA: TGTGCCAGCAGCTTTGCGGGGTCCGTTTCCTACAATGAGCAGTTCTTC; CDR3: CASSFAGSVSYNEQFF
D: .; V: TRBV10-3; length: 14; J: TRBJ2-7; size: .; DNA: TGTGCCACAGTCCCTGAGGGATCAAGGAAAGAGCAGTACTTC; CDR3: CATVPEGSRKEQYF
D: .; V: TRBV15; length: 12; J: TRBJ2-7; size: .; DNA: TGTGCCACCAGCAGGTTGGGAGCGGGCCTGTACTTC; CDR3: CATSRLGAGLYF
D: .; V: TRBV7-9; length: 14; J: TRBJ2-7; size: few; DNA: TGTGCCAGCAGCTTAACAGGTAGTGTGTGGGAGCAGTACTTC; CDR3: CASSLTGSVWEQYF
D: .; V: TRBV5-6; length: 14; J: TRBJ1-2; size: .; DNA: TGTGCCAGCAGCTTGGGATTGAGAGACTATGGCTACACCTTC; CDR3: CASSLGLRDYGYTF
D: .; V: TRBV6-1; length: 13; J: TRBJ1-5; size: .; DNA: TGTGCCAGCAGTGATCCACGAAATCAGCCCCAGCATTTT; CDR3: CASSDPRNQPQHF
D: TRBD1; V: TRBV19; length: 15; J: TRBJ1-1; size: .; DNA: TGTGCCAGTAGTACACGACAGGGGTTGGTCACTGAAGCTTTCTTT; CDR3: CASSTRQGLVTEAFF
D: .; V: TRBV9; length: 14; J: TRBJ1-5; size: few; DNA: TGTGCCAGCAGCGTAGGAGGGGCTAACCAGCCCCAGCATTTT; CDR3: CASSVGGANQPQHF
D: .; V: TRBV6-6; length: 16; J: TRBJ2-7; size: .; DNA: TGTGCCAGCTCCAGCACTCTCCGGGACGCCTCCTACGAGCAGTACTTC; CDR3: CASSSTLRDASYEQYF
D: TRBD1; V: TRBV2; length: 14; J: TRBJ2-1; size: .; DNA: TGTGCCAGCAGAACGGGACAGGGTCCGGATGAGCAGTTCTTC; CDR3: CASRTGQGPDEQFF
D: .; V: TRBV30; length: 13; J: TRBJ1-3; size: .; DNA: TGTGCCTGGACGGTGACAGTTGGAAACACCATATATTTT; CDR3: CAWTVTVGNTIYF
D: TRBD2; V: TRBV10-2; length: 13; J: TRBJ2-7; size: .; DNA: TGCGCCAGCAATCCTAGCGGGAGCTACGAGCAGTACTTC; CDR3: CASNPSGSYEQYF
D: .; V: TRBV7-6; length: 14; J: TRBJ2-2; size: .; DNA: TGTGCCAGCAGCTTACTTGGATCAACCGGGGAGCTGTTTTTT; CDR3: CASSLLGSTGELFF
D: .; V: TRBV9; length: 15; J: TRBJ1-3; size: .; DNA: TGTGCCAGCAGCGTAGGGGCGGGCTCTGGAAACACCATATATTTT; CDR3: CASSVGAGSGNTIYF
D: .; V: TRBV7-6; length: 14; J: TRBJ1-5; size: .; DNA: TGTGCCAGCAGCTCAGGACGGAGCAATCAGCCCCAGCATTTT; CDR3: CASSSGRSNQPQHF
D: .; V: TRBV19; length: 14; J: TRBJ2-2; size: .; DNA: TGTGCCAGCCATCGGAGAGTGAACACCGGGGAGCTGTTTTTT; CDR3: CASHRRVNTGELFF
D: .; V: TRBV10-3; length: 15; J: TRBJ2-7; size: .; DNA: TGTGCCAGCACCACCACCGGGGCTAGAACCTACGAGCAGTACTTC; CDR3: CASTTTGARTYEQYF
D: TRBD1; V: TRBV2; length: 12; J: TRBJ1-6; size: few; DNA: TGTGCCAGCGGAGTAACAGGGGGCCGGGTCCACTTT; CDR3: CASGVTGGRVHF
D: .; V: TRBV27; length: 13; J: TRBJ1-1; size: .; DNA: TGTGCCAGCAGTGCATACAATTCAGCTGAAGCTTTCTTT; CDR3: CASSAYNSAEAFF
D: TRBD1; V: TRBV4-1; length: 13; J: TRBJ2-4; size: .; DNA: TGCGCCAGCAGCCTGGGACAGGGAAACATTCAGTACTTC; CDR3: CASSLGQGNIQYF
D: .; V: TRBV9; length: 12; J: TRBJ2-3; size: .; DNA: TGTGCCAGCAGCGTAGCTTTTGATACGCAGTATTTT; CDR3: CASSVAFDTQYF
D: TRBD1; V: TRBV6-5; length: 14; J: TRBJ2-7; size: .; DNA: TGTGCCAGCAGTTACTCGAGGGACAGGGCCGAGCAGTACTTC; CDR3: CASSYSRDRAEQYF
D: .; V: TRBV7-9; length: 17; J: TRBJ1-3; size: .; DNA: TGTGCCAGCAGCTCCTCGTATGGGGGAACAGAAGGAAACACCATATATTTT; CDR3: CASSSSYGGTEGNTIYF
D: TRBD1; V: TRBV10-3; length: 15; J: TRBJ1-1; size: .; DNA: TGTGCCACAAACCGGGACAGGGAGGAGAACACTGAAGCTTTCTTT; CDR3: CATNRDREENTEAFF
D: TRBD2; V: TRBV10-1; length: 14; J: TRBJ2-7; size: .; DNA: TGCGCCAGCAGTGAGTCGGGACTAGCCTACGAGCAGTACTTC; CDR3: CASSESGLAYEQYF
D: TRBD2; V: TRBV9; length: 16; J: TRBJ2-1; size: .; DNA: TGTGCCAGCAGCGACGGACTAGCGGGGGTCTACAATGAGCAGTTCTTC; CDR3: CASSDGLAGVYNEQFF
D: .; V: TRBV7-9; length: 14; J: TRBJ1-1; size: .; DNA: TGTGCCAGCAGCTTGGGACAAATGAACACTGAAGCTTTCTTT; CDR3: CASSLGQMNTEAFF
D: .; V: TRBV19; length: 14; J: TRBJ1-5; size: once; DNA: TGTGCCAGTAATCTCGGACAGATCAATCAGCCCCAGCATTTT; CDR3: CASNLGQINQPQHF
D: TRBD1; V: TRBV28; length: 15; J: TRBJ2-6; size: .; DNA: TGTGCCAGCAGACAGGGGGAAGCTGGGGCCAACGTCCTGACTTTC; CDR3: CASRQGEAGANVLTF
D: .; V: TRBV7-9; length: 18; J: TRBJ2-1; size: once; DNA: TGTGCCAGCAGCCTTCAGGGGAACCTTACCCTGGGCAAAAATGAGCAGTTCTTC; CDR3: CASSLQGNLTLGKNEQFF